Below, 4 T cell receptor beta chains from the same sample are listed, as sequenced in a study of control samples from healthy donors and cancer patients. The assay was immunoSEQ multiplex PCR, and TCRdb's table has in-frame clones only and misses some. The repertoire holds under 200,000 clones, with approximately 94% as singletons. Sequenced material: PBMCs. The receptors were gathered from a man aged 55 to 70 with colorectal cancer.

The gene calls are TRBV30 and TRBJ2-1; D might be TRBD1 (6 bases). The CDR3 runs to 12 residues. V was trimmed by 2 bases and J by 10 bases, leaving 12 bases between them. Germline V CDR1 and CDR2: GTSNPN, SVGIG (reference sequence). The CDR3 sequence is CAWSLNRVEQFF. The CDR3 DNA is TGTGCCTGGAGTCTCAACAGGGTCGAGCAGTTCTTC.

This chain links TRBV19 with TRBJ2-3; D call uncertain. The CDR3 has 14 amino acids. Per germline, CDR1 LNHDA and CDR2 SQIVND (reference sequence). The V end lost 1 base, the J end lost 4 bases, and 9 bases lay between the germline ends. The CDR3 DNA is TGTGCCAGTAGTATAGTTTCGGTACCAGATACGCAGTATTTT. It specifies CASSIVSVPDTQYF.

The J gene is TRBJ1-2, the V gene TRBV28; possibly TRBD1 for D (6 bases). Trimming removed 6 bases from V and 4 bases from J, with 12 bases in between. The CDR3 runs 13 residues. Germline CDR1 is MDHEN and CDR2 is SYDVKM. This chain's CDR3 is CASSQDSLYGYTF. CDR3 DNA: TGTGCCAGCAGCCAGGACAGCCTCTATGGCTACACCTTC.

The V call is TRBV18, the J call TRBJ1-4; 7 nucleotides match TRBD1. Germline-derived CDR1 and CDR2 are KGHSH and LQKENI. J was trimmed by 0 bases and V by 6 bases; bases with no gene match: 1. This CDR3 contains 14 residues. The CDR3 loop reads CASSQGATNEKLFF. The CDR3 bases are TGTGCCAGCTCCCAGGGGGCAACTAATGAAAAACTGTTTTTT.